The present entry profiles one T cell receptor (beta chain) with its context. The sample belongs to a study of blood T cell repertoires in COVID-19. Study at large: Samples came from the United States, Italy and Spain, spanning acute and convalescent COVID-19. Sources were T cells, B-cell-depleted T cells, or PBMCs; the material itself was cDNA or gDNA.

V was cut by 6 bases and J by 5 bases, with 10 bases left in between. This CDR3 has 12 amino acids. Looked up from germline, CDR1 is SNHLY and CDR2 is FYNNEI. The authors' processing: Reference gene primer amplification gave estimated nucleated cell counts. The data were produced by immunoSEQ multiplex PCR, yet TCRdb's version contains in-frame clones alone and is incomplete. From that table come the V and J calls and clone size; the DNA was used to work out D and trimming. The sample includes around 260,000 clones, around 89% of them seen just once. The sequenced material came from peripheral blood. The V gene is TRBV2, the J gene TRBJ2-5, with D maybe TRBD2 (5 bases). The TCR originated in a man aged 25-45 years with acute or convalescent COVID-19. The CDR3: CASRGSDETQYF. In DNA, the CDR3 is TGTGCCAGCAGGGGTAGCGACGAGACCCAGTACTTC.